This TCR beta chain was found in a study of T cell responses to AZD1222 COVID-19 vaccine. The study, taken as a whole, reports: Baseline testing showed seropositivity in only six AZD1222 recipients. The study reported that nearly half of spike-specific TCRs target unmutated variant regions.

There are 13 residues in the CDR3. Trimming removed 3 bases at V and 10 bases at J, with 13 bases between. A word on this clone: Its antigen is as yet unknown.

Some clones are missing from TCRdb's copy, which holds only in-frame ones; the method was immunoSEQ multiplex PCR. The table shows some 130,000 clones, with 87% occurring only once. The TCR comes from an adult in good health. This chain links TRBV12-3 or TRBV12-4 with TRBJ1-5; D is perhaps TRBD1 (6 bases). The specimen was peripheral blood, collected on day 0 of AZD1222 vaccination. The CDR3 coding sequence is TGTGCCAGCAGTTTTGGACAGACTATCCCCCAGCATTTT. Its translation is CASSFGQTIPQHF.